Shown below are 2 T cell receptor beta chains from a single sample sequenced in a study of vaccination and CD4 T cells after COVID-19. Treatment here: approximately 11-day PBMC culture with coronavirus spike peptide pools or control peptides (ViraFEST assay). The assay that was used to sequence DNA from cultured CD4+ T cells was the Oncomine TCR Beta short-read assay. TCRdb analysed the PCR reads with MiXCR anew, one entry per CDR3 protein. The table has some 10,000 distinct CDR3 sequences, around 42% seen once. These TCRs' antigens remain unknown. The material sequenced was CD4+ T cells from blood, cultured in vitro. The receptors shown here come from a human donor who had recovered from COVID-19.

This clonotype was counted a few times. The CDR3 sequence is CASSYSPTGVGYSPLHF. CDR3 DNA sequence: TGTGCCAGCAGTTACTCCCCGACAGGGGTAGGGTATTCACCCCTCCACTTT. V usage is TRBV6-5 and J usage is TRBJ1-6, with 8 bases that match TRBD1. This CDR3 is 17 amino acids long. Germline assignment: CDR1 MNHEY and CDR2 SVGAGI. Germline trimming cut 0 bases from V and 8 bases from J; bases unmatched to any gene: 9.

A few counts support this clonotype. V is TRBV7-2 and J is TRBJ1-2; D not resolved. Per germline, CDR1 SGHTA and CDR2 FQGNSA. The CDR3 extends over 13 amino acids. Trimming took off 1 base at V and 3 bases at J, with 6 bases between the two ends. The CDR3 DNA sequence: TGTGCCAGCAGCTTAGTCTCGGACTATGGCTACACCTTC. Translated: CASSLVSDYGYTF.